This T cell receptor (beta chain) was identified in a study of molecular identifiers for immune sequencing clone quantification. On the study more broadly: Replicate runs used RNA from about 19,000 or 110,000 naive CD8 cells, which was split five ways into aliquots, and four of those aliquots were then sequenced.

The CDR3 is 17 residues long. Germline CDR1 SGHRS, CDR2 YFSETQ. Preparation methods for the bulk TCR libraries were those previously described, with listed TCR primers. Each CDR3 protein gets one entry after TCRdb re-called the PCR reads with MiXCR. Found here are under 600,000 distinct CDR3 sequences, 20% to 25% of them singletons; the top ten hold 0.7% to 0.95%. Sorted inputs of roughly 19,000 to 1,100,000 cells, with 10%, 30% or 50% RNA, yielded naive CD8 libraries. There are a few counts of this clonotype. This could be a read error, since a much larger clone is one nucleotide away. Sequencing used naive CD8+ T cells from blood, with Jurkat cell RNA spiked in. Noted subset: FACS-sorted CD8+CD4-CCR7+CD45RA+ naive T cells. This TCR derives from a human donor in good health. Some libraries in this study had Jurkat cell RNA spiked in. The chain recombines TRBV5-1 with TRBJ1-1; D might be TRBD1 (5 bases). For the CDR3, the DNA is TGCGGCAGCAGCACTGAACCCGGGGCGATTGGGTGGACTGAAGCTTTCTTT. It is translated as CGSSTEPGAIGWTEAFF.